Below, one T cell receptor beta chain is given with its context. TCRdb fed the 5' RACE reads into MiXCR, producing one record per CDR3 protein. The data hold around 310,000 distinct CDR3 sequences, with around 3.9% observed a single time. The CDR3 length is 12 residues. The V and J ends lost 2 bases and 7 bases respectively, with 6 bases between them. CDR1 MNHEY and CDR2 SVGEGT come from the germline V gene. These data belong to a study of T cells after yellow fever vaccination. This sequence originates from a man between 18 and 35 years old who received the YFV17D yellow fever vaccine. The sample here was PBMCs, taken 5 days after the yellow fever booster vaccination. The rearrangement joins TRBV6-2 or TRBV6-3 to TRBJ2-1; no clear D gene. Here the CDR3 reads CASSYLVNEQFF. The CDR3 region has the DNA TGTGCCAGCAGTTACCTGGTGAATGAGCAGTTCTTC.